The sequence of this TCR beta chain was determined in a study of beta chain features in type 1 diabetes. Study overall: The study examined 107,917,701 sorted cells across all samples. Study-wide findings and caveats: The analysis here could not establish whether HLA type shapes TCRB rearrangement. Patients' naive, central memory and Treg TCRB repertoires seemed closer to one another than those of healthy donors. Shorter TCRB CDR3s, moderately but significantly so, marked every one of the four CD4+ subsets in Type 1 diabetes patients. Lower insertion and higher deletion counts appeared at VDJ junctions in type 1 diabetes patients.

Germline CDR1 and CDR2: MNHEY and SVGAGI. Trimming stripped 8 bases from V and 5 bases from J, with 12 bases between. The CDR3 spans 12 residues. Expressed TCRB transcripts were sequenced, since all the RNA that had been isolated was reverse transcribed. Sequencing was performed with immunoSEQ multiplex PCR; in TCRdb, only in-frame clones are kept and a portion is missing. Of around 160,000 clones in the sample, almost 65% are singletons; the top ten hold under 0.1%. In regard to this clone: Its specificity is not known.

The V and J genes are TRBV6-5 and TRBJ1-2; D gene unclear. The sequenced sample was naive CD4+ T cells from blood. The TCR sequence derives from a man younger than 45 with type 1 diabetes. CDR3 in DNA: TGTGCCAGCCACGCGTCATTTTATGGCTACACCTTC. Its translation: CASHASFYGYTF.